This record covers a single T cell receptor beta chain. The data belong to a study of blood T cell repertoires in COVID-19. On the study more broadly: Whether acute or convalescent, the COVID-19 samples came from the United States, Italy and Spain.

In germline, CDR1 is SGDLS, CDR2 YYNGEE. J lost 2 bases, V lost 0 bases, and 16 bases had no gene match. The CDR3 spans 19 residues. Authors' methods: Reference gene primers were amplified, and this amplification served to estimate nucleated cell counts. Produced via immunoSEQ multiplex PCR; TCRdb's table is partial and in-frame only. Clone size and V and J calls were adopted from that table, with D and trimming inferred from the DNA. This table holds around 400,000 clones, around 83% found once. Recovered status in Cohort 3 required two negative PCRs, clearance, or symptom resolution. The chain recombines TRBV9 with TRBJ1-2, with 7 bases that match TRBD1. The clonotype originates from a woman between 45 and 60 years old who had recovered from COVID-19. Sequenced material: PBMCs or T cells enriched from blood (not recorded which). CDR3 nucleotides: TGTGCCAGCAGCGTAGGGGTCGGAACCGGGACAGATAAAAACTATGGCTACACCTTC. Residues: CASSVGVGTGTDKNYGYTF.